This entry concerns a single T cell receptor (beta chain). The V end was cut by 0 bases, the J end by 7 bases, with 15 bases between. The CDR3 spans 16 residues. CDR1 and CDR2 from the germline V gene are MNHEY and SVGAGI. This entry belongs to a study of control samples from healthy donors and cancer patients. The data were produced by immunoSEQ multiplex PCR, yet TCRdb's version contains in-frame clones alone and is incomplete. The sample contains 100,000 to 150,000 clones, 80% to 90% of which appear only once. The chain joins TRBV6-5 to TRBJ1-4, with D unresolved. This receptor was identified in a man in his 60s in good health. The sample was blood. The CDR3 spells CASSYSNNIWSEKLFF. CDR3 sequence (DNA): TGTGCCAGCAGTTACTCGAATAATATATGGAGTGAAAAACTGTTTTTT.